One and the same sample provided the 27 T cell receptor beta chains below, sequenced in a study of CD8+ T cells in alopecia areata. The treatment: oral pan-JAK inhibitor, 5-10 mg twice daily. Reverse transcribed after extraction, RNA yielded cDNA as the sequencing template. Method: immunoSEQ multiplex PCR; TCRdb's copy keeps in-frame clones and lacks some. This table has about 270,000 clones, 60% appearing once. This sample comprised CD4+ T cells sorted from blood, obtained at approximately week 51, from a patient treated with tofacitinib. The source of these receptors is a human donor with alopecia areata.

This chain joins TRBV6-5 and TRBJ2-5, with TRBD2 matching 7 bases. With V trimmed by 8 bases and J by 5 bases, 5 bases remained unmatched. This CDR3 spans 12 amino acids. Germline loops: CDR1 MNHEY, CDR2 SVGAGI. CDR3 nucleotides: TGTGCCAGCCAGTCCGGGAGGGAGACCCAGTACTTC. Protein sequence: CASQSGRETQYF.

The CDR3 DNA follows: TGTGCCAGCAGCTCCCGACAGGATCAGCCCCAGCATTTT. It translates to CASSSRQDQPQHF. J is TRBJ1-5 and V is TRBV7-6, with D possibly TRBD1 on 6 matching bases. Germline V gene sequence: CDR1 SGHVS, CDR2 FNYEAQ. The CDR3 consists of 13 residues. With 4 bases removed from V and 5 bases from J, the gap between germline ends came to 9 bases.

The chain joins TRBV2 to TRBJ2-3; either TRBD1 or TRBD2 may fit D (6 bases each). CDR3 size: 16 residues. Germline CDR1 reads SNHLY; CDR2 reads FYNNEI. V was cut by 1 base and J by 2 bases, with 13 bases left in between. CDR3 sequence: CASSEEGRGDTDTQYF. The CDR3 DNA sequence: TGTGCCAGCAGTGAAGAGGGAAGGGGGGACACAGATACGCAGTATTTT.

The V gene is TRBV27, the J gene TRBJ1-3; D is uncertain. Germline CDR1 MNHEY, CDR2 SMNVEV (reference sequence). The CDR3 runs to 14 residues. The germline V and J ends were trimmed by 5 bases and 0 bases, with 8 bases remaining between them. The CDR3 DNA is TGTGCCAGCAGTATTACTATCTCTGGAAACACCATATATTTT. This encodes CASSITISGNTIYF.

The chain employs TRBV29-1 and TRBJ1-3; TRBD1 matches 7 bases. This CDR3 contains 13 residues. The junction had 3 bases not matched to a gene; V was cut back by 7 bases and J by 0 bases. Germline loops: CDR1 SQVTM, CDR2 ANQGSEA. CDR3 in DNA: TGCAGCGCCGGGACAGACTCTGGAAACACCATATATTTT. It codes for CSAGTDSGNTIYF.

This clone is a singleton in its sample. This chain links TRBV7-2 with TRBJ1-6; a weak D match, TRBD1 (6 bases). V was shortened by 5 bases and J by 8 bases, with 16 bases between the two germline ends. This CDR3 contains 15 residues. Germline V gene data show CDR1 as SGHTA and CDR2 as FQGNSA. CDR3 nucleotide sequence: TGTGCCAGCAGCCTGGACAGCCTCCTCGATTCACCCCTCCACTTT. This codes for CASSLDSLLDSPLHF.

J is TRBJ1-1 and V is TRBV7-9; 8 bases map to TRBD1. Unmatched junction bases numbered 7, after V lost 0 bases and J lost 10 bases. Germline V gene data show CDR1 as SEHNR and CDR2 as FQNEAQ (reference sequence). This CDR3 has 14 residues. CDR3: CASSLAGTGSLAFF. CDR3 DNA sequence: TGTGCCAGCAGCTTAGCCGGGACAGGCTCACTAGCTTTCTTT.

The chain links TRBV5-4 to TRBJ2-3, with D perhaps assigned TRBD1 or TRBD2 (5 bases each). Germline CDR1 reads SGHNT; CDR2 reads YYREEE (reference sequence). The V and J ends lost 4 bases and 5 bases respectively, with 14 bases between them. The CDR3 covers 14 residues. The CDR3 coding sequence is TGTGCCAGCAGCACGAAGGGACGGAGAGATACGCAGTATTTT. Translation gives CASSTKGRRDTQYF. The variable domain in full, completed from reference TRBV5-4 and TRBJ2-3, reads ETGVTQSPTHLIKTRGQQVTLRCSSQSGHNTVSWYQQALGQGPQFIFQYYREEENGRGNFPPRFSGLQFPNYSSELNVNALELDDSALYLCASSTKGRRDTQYFGPGTRLTVL.

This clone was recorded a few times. The CDR3 sequence is CSVGQGGREQYF. The CDR3 DNA follows: TGCAGCGTAGGACAGGGAGGGCGCGAGCAGTACTTC. V is TRBV29-1 and J is TRBJ2-7; a weak D match, TRBD1 (8 bases). This CDR3 is built from 12 residues. V gave up 6 bases and J gave up 6 bases, with 15 bases separating them. Germline CDR1 and CDR2: SQVTM and ANQGSEA.

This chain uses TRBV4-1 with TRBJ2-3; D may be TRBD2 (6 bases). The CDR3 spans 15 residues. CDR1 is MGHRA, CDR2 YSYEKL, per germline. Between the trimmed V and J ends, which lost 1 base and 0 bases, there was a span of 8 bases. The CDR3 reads CASSQVAGSTDTQYF. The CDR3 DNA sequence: TGCGCCAGCAGCCAAGTTGCGGGGAGCACAGATACGCAGTATTTT.

The CDR3 DNA is TGCAGCGGCTCCGTGGGACAGGGATCCTACAATGAGCAGTTCTTC. Its protein product is CSGSVGQGSYNEQFF. The rearrangement uses TRBV29-1 and TRBJ2-1; 9 bases fit TRBD1. CDR1 and CDR2 (germline): SQVTM, ANQGSEA. With 7 bases clipped from V and 1 base from J, the junction kept 8 bases outside the gene matches. The CDR3 runs to 15 residues.

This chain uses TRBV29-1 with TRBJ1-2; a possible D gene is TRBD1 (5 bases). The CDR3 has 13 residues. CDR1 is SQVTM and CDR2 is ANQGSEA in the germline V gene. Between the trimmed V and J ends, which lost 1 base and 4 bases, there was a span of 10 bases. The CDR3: CSVEAPGGYGYTF. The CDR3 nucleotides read TGCAGCGTTGAAGCCCCGGGGGGCTATGGCTACACCTTC.

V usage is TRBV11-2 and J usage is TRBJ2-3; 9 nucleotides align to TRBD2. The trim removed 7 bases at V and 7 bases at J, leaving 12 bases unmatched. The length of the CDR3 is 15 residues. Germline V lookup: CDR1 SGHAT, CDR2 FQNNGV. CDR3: CASTPMAGGPNTQYF. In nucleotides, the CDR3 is TGTGCCAGCACCCCAATGGCGGGGGGGCCGAATACGCAGTATTTT. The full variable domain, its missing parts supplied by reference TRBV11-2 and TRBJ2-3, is EAGVAQSPRYKIIEKRQSVAFWCNPISGHATLYWYQQILGQGPKLLIQFQNNGVVDDSQLPKDRFSAERLKGVDSTLKIQPAKLEDSAVYLCASTPMAGGPNTQYFGPGTRLTVL.

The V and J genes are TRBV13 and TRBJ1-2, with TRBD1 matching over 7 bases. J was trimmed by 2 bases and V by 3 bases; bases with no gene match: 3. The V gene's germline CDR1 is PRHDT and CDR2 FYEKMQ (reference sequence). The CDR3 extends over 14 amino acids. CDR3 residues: CASSFDRANYGYTF. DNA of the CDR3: TGTGCCAGCAGCTTCGACAGGGCAAACTATGGCTACACCTTC.

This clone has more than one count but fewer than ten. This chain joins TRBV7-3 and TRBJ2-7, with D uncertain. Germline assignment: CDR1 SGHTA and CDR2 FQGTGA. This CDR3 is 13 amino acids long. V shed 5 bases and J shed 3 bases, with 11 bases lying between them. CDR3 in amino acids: CASSAGPSYEQYF. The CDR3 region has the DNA TGTGCCAGCAGCGCCGGGCCCAGCTACGAGCAGTACTTC.

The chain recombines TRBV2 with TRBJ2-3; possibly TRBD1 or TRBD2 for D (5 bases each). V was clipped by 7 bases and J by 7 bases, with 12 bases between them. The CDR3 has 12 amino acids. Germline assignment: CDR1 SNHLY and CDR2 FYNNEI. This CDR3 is CASTKEGNTQYF. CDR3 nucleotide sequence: TGTGCCAGCACCAAAGAGGGGAATACGCAGTATTTT. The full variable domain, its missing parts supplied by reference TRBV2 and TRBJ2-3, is EPEVTQTPSHQVTQMGQEVILRCVPISNHLYFYWYRQILGQKVEFLVSFYNNEISEKSEIFDDQFSVERPDGSNFTLKIRSTKLEDSAMYFCASTKEGNTQYFGPGTRLTVL.

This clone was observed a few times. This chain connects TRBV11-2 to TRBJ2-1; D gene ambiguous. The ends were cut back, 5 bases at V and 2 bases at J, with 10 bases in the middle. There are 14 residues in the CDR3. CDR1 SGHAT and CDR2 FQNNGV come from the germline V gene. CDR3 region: CASSRSTPYNEQFF. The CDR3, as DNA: TGTGCCAGCAGCCGAAGTACTCCCTACAATGAGCAGTTCTTC. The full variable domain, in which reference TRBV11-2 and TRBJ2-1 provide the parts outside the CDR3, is EAGVAQSPRYKIIEKRQSVAFWCNPISGHATLYWYQQILGQGPKLLIQFQNNGVVDDSQLPKDRFSAERLKGVDSTLKIQPAKLEDSAVYLCASSRSTPYNEQFFGPGTRLTVL.

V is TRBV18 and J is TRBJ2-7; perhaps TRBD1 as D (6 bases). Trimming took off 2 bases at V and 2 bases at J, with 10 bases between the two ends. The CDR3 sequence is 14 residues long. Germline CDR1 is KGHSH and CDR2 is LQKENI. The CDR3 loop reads CASSPAGTTYEQYF. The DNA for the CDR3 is TGTGCCAGCTCACCAGCCGGGACAACCTACGAGCAGTACTTC.

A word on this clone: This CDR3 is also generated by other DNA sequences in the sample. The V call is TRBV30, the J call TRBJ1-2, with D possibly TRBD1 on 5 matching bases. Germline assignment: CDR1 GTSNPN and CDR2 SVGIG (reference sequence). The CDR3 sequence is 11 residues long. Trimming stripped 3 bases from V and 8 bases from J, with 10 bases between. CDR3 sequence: CAWRLGGGYTF. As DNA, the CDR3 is TGTGCCTGGAGATTGGGGGGAGGCTACACCTTC.

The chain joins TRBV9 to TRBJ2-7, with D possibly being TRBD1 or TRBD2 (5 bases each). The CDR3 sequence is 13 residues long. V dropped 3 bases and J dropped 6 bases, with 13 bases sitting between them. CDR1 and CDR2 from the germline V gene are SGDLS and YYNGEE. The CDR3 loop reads CASSALGVGEQYF. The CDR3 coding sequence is TGTGCCAGCAGCGCTCTGGGGGTCGGCGAGCAGTACTTC.

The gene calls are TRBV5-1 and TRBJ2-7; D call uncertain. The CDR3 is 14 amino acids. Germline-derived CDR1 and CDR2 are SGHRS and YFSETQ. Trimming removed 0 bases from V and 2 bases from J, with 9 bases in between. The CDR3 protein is CASSLVWTTYEQYF. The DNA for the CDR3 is TGCGCCAGCAGCTTGGTATGGACCACCTACGAGCAGTACTTC.

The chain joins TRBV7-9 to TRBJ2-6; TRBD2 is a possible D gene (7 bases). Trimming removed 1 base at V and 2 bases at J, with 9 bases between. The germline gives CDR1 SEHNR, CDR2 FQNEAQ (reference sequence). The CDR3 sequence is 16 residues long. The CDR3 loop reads CASSLDGGPGANVLTF. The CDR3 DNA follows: TGTGCCAGCAGCTTAGACGGGGGGCCTGGGGCCAACGTCCTGACTTTC.

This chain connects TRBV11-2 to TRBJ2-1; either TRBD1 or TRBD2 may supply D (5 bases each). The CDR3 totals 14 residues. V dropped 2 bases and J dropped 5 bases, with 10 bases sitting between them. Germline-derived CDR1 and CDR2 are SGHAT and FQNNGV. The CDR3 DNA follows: TGTGCCAGCAGCTTATGGGACGGAAACAATGAGCAGTTCTTC. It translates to CASSLWDGNNEQFF.

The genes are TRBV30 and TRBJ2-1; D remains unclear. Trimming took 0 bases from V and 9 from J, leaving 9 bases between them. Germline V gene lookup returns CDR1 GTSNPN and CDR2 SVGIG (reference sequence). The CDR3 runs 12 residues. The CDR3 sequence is CAWSVNVGEQFF. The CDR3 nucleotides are TGTGCCTGGAGTGTAAACGTTGGTGAGCAGTTCTTC.

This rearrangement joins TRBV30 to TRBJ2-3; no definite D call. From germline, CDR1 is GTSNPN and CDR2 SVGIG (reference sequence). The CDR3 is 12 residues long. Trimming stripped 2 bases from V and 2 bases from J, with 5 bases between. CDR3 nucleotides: TGTGCCTGGAGTACAGACACAGATACGCAGTATTTT. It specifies CAWSTDTDTQYF. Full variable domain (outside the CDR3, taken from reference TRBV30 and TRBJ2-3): SQTIHQWPATLVQPVGSPLSLECTVEGTSNPNLYWYRQAAGRGLQLLFYSVGIGQISSEVPQNLSASRPQDRQFILSSKKLLLSDSGFYLCAWSTDTDTQYFGPGTRLTVL.

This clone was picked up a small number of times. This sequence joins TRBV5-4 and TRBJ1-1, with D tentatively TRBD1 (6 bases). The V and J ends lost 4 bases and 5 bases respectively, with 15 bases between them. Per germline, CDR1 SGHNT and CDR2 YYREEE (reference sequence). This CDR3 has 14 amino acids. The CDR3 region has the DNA TGTGCCAGCAGCCGGGGGGGGCTCTATACTGAAGCTTTCTTT. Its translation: CASSRGGLYTEAFF.

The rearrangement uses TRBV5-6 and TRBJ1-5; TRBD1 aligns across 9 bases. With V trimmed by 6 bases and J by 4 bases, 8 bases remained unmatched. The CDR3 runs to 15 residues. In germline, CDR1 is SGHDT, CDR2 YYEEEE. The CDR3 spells CASTKWTGANQPQHF. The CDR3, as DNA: TGTGCCAGCACCAAATGGACAGGGGCGAATCAGCCCCAGCATTTT. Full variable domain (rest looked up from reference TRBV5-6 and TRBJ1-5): DAGVTQSPTHLIKTRGQQVTLRCSPKSGHDTVSWYQQALGQGPQFIFQYYEEEERQRGNFPDRFSGHQFPNYSSELNVNALLLGDSALYLCASTKWTGANQPQHFGDGTRLSIL.